These 8 T cell receptor beta chains share one sample of origin, sequenced in a study of prognosis after radiotherapy for stage I lung cancer. TCR beta CDR3 was amplified from genomic DNA by two-round multiplex PCR. Amplification during the initial PCR round employed primers specific to each TRBV and TRBJ gene. Via MiXCR, TCRdb re-called the multiplex PCR reads, giving one row per CDR3 protein. The sample shows about 35,000 distinct CDR3 sequences, less than 40% of them seen only once. The specimen comprised PBMCs, sampled before or after stereotactic body radiation therapy (not recorded which). The receptors were sampled from a donor of 50 years or more with non-small cell lung cancer.

Worth noting for this clonotype: A single base is all that separates this from a far larger clone, so a read error is likely. The chain recombines TRBV27 with TRBJ2-2; D remains ambiguous. Germline-derived CDR1 and CDR2 are MNHEY and SMNVEV (reference sequence). V dropped 5 bases and J dropped 1 base, with 17 bases sitting between them. The CDR3 spans 17 residues. Written as DNA, the CDR3 is TGTGCCAGCAGTGATTTGCAAGGTATGGAGAACACCGGGGAGCTGTTTTTT. Its translation is CASSDLQGMENTGELFF.

This clonotype was counted many times. The chain employs TRBV6-1 and TRBJ2-3; D ambiguous. Germline CDR1 and CDR2: MNHNS and SASEGT. The CDR3 covers 14 residues. V gave up 4 bases and J gave up 4 bases, with 12 bases separating them. Written as DNA, the CDR3 is TGTGCCAGCAGTGGGGCCTCTCGAGCAGATACGCAGTATTTT. Translation gives CASSGASRADTQYF.

This clonotype was detected ten times or more. The chain combines TRBV12-3 or TRBV12-4 with TRBJ1-1, with D hard to call. The CDR3 sequence is 14 residues long. V lost 2 bases and J lost 7, with 14 bases in between. The CDR3 DNA is TGTGCCAGCAGTTTATGGGGTTTAGGTGATGAAGCTTTCTTT. This gives the protein CASSLWGLGDEAFF.

Many counts were recorded for this clonotype. V usage is TRBV10-3 and J usage is TRBJ2-1; the match to TRBD2 covers 10 bases. Germline V gives CDR1 ENHRY, CDR2 SYGVKD. CDR3 size: 16 residues. V was clipped by 2 bases and J by 9 bases; unmatched bases: 10. The CDR3, as DNA: TGTGCCATCAGTGAGGCTACTCCGGGACTAGCGAGTGAGCAGTTCTTC. This sequence encodes CAISEATPGLASEQFF.

The chain combines TRBV7-8 with TRBJ2-3; 8 bases align to TRBD2. V was clipped by 8 bases and J by 11 bases; unmatched bases: 18. This CDR3 region has 15 residues. Germline CDR1 is SGHVS and CDR2 is FQNEAQ. CDR3 bases: TGTGCCAGCTGCCCGGGACTAGTGAACACATATATGCAGTATTTT. Protein sequence: CASCPGLVNTYMQYF.

This clonotype has ten or more counts. V gene TRBV19 combines with J gene TRBJ2-3; 10 bases agree with TRBD2. Germline CDR1 and CDR2: LNHDA and SQIVND (reference sequence). This CDR3 contains 15 residues. V dropped 8 bases and J dropped 4; count of bases not matched to a gene: 9. For the CDR3, the DNA is TGTGCCAGTGGACAAGGGACTAGCGAGGCAGATACGCAGTATTTT. Encoded protein: CASGQGTSEADTQYF.

This clonotype was observed at least ten times. The chain joins TRBV5-1 to TRBJ1-1; perhaps TRBD1 as D (6 bases). Looked up from germline, CDR1 is SGHRS and CDR2 is YFSETQ. This CDR3 is 14 amino acids long. V dropped 2 bases and J dropped 3 bases, with 11 bases sitting between them. CDR3 in DNA: TGCGCCAGCAGCTTCGCCGGGGGGCACACTGAAGCTTTCTTT. Translation gives CASSFAGGHTEAFF.

Comments on this clonotype: A much bigger clone sits one base away, suggesting this may be a read error. V usage is TRBV28 and J usage is TRBJ1-1; 9 positions match TRBD1. Germline V lookup: CDR1 MDHEN, CDR2 SYDVKM. J lost 2 bases, V lost 10 bases, and 2 bases had no gene match. There are 12 residues in the CDR3. This CDR3 reads CANRGPNTEAFF. In nucleotides, the CDR3 is TGTGCCAACAGGGGGCCTAACACTGAAGCTTTCTTT.